Reported below is one TCR beta chain. The antigen remains unidentified. This sample stems from a study of vaccination and CD4 T cells after COVID-19. Study-wide background: Researchers treated cells with overlapping spike peptides taken from SARS-CoV-2, HCoV-NL63, HCoV-OC43 and HCoV-229E.

The Oncomine TCR Beta short-read assay generated sequence data from the DNA of cultured CD4+ T cells. TCRdb independently ran MiXCR on the PCR reads; one entry per CDR3 protein. The sample includes 9,100 or so distinct CDR3 sequences, roughly 35% of them seen just once. Germline-derived CDR1 and CDR2 are DFQATT and SNEGSKA (reference sequence). V shed 3 bases and J 0 bases; nucleotides not matched to a gene: 7. The CDR3 has 16 amino acids. The treatment denotes: roughly ten-day PBMC culture with coronavirus spike peptide pools or control peptides (ViraFEST assay). The receptor comes from a human donor with COVID-19. Specimen: cultured CD4+ T cells from blood. The V call is TRBV20-1, the J call TRBJ1-3, with 8 positions matching TRBD1. The CDR3 region has the DNA TGCAGTGCTAGGGACAGGGTGACCCTCTCTGGAAACACCATATATTTT. It encodes CSARDRVTLSGNTIYF.